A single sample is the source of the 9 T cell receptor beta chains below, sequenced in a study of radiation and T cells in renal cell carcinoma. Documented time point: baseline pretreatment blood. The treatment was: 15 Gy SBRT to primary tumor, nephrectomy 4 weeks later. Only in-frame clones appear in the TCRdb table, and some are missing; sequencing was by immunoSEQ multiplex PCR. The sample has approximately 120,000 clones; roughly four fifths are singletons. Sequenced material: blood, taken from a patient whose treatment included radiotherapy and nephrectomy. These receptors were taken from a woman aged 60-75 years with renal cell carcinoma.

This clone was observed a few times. CDR3 sequence reads: CASSVGGQGGTEAFF. The CDR3 DNA follows: TGTGCCAGCAGCGTAGGGGGACAGGGGGGCACTGAAGCTTTCTTT. This sequence joins TRBV9 and TRBJ1-1, with 11 bases identical to TRBD1. Germline V gene sequence: CDR1 SGDLS, CDR2 YYNGEE. The CDR3 has 15 residues. The trim removed 0 bases at V and 4 bases at J, leaving 2 bases unmatched.

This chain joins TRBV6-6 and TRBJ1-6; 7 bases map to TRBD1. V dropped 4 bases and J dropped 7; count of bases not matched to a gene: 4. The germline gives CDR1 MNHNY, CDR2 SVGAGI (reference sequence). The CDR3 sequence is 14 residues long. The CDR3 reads CASSWDRINSPLHF. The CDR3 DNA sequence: TGTGCCAGCAGTTGGGACAGAATAAATTCACCCCTCCACTTT.

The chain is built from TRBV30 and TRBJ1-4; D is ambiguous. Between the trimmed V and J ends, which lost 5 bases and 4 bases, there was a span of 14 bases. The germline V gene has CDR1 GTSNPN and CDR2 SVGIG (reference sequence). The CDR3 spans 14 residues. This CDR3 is CAWRRKDCNEKLFF. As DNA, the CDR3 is TGTGCCTGGCGCCGTAAGGACTGTAATGAAAAACTGTTTTTT.

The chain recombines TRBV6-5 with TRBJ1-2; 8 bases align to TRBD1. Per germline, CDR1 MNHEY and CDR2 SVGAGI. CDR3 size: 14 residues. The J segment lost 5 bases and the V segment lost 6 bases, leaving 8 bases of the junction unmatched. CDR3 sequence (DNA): TGTGCCAGCAGACCCGACAGGGGATTGTATGGCTACACCTTC. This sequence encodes CASRPDRGLYGYTF.

In DNA, the CDR3 is TGTGCCAGCGAAAGCCCTACGGGCTACGAGCAGTACTTC. It encodes CASESPTGYEQYF. This rearrangement joins TRBV7-9 to TRBJ2-7; D is unresolved. The CDR3 contains 13 residues. V lost 8 bases and J lost 3, with 14 bases in between. CDR1 is SEHNR and CDR2 is FQNEAQ in the germline V gene (reference sequence).

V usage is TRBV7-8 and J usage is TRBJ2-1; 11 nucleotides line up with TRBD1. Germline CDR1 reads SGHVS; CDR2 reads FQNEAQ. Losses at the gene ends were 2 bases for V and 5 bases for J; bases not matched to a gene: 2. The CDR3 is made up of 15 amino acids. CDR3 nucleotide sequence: TGTGCCAGCAGCTTAAGGGACAGGGGGGACAATGAGCAGTTCTTC. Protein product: CASSLRDRGDNEQFF.

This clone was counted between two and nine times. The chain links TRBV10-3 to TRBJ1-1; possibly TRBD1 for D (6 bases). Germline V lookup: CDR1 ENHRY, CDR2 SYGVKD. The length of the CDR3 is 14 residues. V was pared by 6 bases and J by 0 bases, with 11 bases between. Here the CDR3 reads CAISPGEVNTEAFF. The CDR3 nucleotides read TGTGCCATCAGCCCAGGGGAGGTGAACACTGAAGCTTTCTTT.

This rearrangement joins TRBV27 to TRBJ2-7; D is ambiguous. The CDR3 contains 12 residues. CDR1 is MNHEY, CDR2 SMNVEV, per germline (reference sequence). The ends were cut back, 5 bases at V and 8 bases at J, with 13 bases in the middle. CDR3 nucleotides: TGTGCCAGCAGTGCGGACGGATCCCAGCAGTACTTC. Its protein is CASSADGSQQYF.

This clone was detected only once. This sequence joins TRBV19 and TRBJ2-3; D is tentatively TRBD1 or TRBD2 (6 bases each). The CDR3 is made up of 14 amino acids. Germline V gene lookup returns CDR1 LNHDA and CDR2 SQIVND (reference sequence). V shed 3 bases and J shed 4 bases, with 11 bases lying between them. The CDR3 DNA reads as TGTGCCAGTAGTATGAGGGGGGCTTCAGATACGCAGTATTTT. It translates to CASSMRGASDTQYF.